These T cell receptor beta chains were read from a single sample in a study of cytomegalovirus exposure and HLA in healthy donors. Libraries were prepared by immunoSEQ multiplex PCR; TCRdb keeps only in-frame clonotypes and omits some of them. The repertoire holds 150,000 to 200,000 clones, with around 80% as singletons. The sample consisted of PBMCs. All receptors come from a man aged 50 or older in good health and CMV-seropositive. The conserved cysteine and the conserved F or W are not part of the CDR3 here. D genes are given only for firm matches.

J	V	D	CDR3
TRBJ1-1	TRBV5-1	TRBD1	ASSSRGMGNTEAF
TRBJ2-2	TRBV7-2	-	ASSLGGGGFTGELF
TRBJ1-4	TRBV27	TRBD1	ASSLGAGTGYEKLF
TRBJ2-7	TRBV28	-	ASSLAPPRYDEQY
TRBJ1-6	TRBV5-6	TRBD1	ASSVPGQYLYSPLH
TRBJ1-3	TRBV2	-	ASSELRSSGGNTIY
TRBJ2-2	TRBV27	TRBD1	ASSGQGAKKRELF
TRBJ1-1	TRBV19	-	ASSRALNTEAF
TRBJ1-2	TRBV19	-	ASGGGVYGYT
TRBJ1-4	TRBV4-1	-	ASSQVSGGKLF
TRBJ2-1	TRBV5-1	TRBD2	ASSLMASGYNEQF
TRBJ2-1	TRBV13	-	ASSLRGNEQF
TRBJ2-7	TRBV5-6	TRBD1	ASSLRAGGIYEQY
TRBJ2-6	TRBV27	-	ASSLGGSGANVLT
TRBJ2-3	TRBV6-1	-	ASSVRVFTDTQY
TRBJ1-2	TRBV2	-	ASRGGLTIYGYT
TRBJ2-7	TRBV6-1	-	ASREGPGDVYEQY
TRBJ2-2	TRBV2	-	ASSAENTGELF
TRBJ2-3	TRBV2	-	ASRGTTGATDTQY
TRBJ2-7	TRBV10-2	-	ASSERGAGDKQY
TRBJ2-5	TRBV11-2	-	ASSLSSGLTQETQY
TRBJ2-5	TRBV11-1	TRBD1	ASSLAGTGETQY
TRBJ2-1	TRBV19	TRBD1	ASSRTGGIEQF
TRBJ2-3	TRBV11-3	-	ASSPQDSVGDTQY
TRBJ2-3	TRBV12-5	TRBD2	ASGAGVAGGSDTQY
TRBJ1-2	TRBV29-1	-	SVGSLYGYT
TRBJ2-2	TRBV7-3	-	ASSLVTGTGELF
TRBJ2-5	TRBV5-6	TRBD1	ASSYSRDRGLGETQY
TRBJ2-5	TRBV5-8	-	ASTVTGFQETQY
TRBJ2-3	TRBV11-2	TRBD2	ASSNLAGVADTQY
TRBJ1-1	TRBV19	TRBD1	ASTVTGGTEAF
TRBJ2-7	TRBV13	-	ASSLGDGQVAY
TRBJ1-1	TRBV6-5	-	ASSFTVGALGSEAF
TRBJ2-1	TRBV29-1	TRBD1	SARQGARGEQF
TRBJ2-2	TRBV19	-	ASRDRMNTGELF
TRBJ2-1	TRBV4-2	-	ASRHPDWNEQF
TRBJ2-3	TRBV5-1	-	ASTSGPSTDTQY
TRBJ1-5	TRBV6-1	-	ASSEWTEATEPQH
TRBJ2-1	TRBV5-1	TRBD2	ASSLGSAGGYNEQF
TRBJ1-6	TRBV5-4	-	ASSLRGTYNSPLH
TRBJ1-1	TRBV5-6	-	ASSPLERGGTEAF
TRBJ2-1	TRBV4-1	-	ASSPRVGGEQF
TRBJ1-2	TRBV29-1	TRBD1	SVEDRTGPSSNYGYT
TRBJ2-1	TRBV7-3	TRBD2	ASSLTSGALGEQF
TRBJ2-3	TRBV14	-	ASSQGLAPDTQY
TRBJ1-6	TRBV27	TRBD1	ASSFRDRGSYNSPLH
TRBJ2-2	TRBV11-3	TRBD1	ASSPRTGENTGELF
TRBJ2-2	TRBV4-2	TRBD2	ASRQAGGVNTGELF